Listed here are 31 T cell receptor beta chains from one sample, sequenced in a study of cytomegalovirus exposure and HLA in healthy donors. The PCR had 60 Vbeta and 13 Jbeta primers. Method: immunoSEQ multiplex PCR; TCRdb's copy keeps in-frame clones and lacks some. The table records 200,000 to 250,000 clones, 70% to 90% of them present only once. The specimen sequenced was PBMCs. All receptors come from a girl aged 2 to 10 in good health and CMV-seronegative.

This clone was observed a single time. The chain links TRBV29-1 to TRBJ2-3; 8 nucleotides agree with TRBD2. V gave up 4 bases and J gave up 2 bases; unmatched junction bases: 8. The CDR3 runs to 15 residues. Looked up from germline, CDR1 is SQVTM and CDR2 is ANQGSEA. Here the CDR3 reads CSVVGLVQSTDTQYF. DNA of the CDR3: TGCAGCGTTGTGGGACTAGTACAATCCACAGATACGCAGTATTTT.

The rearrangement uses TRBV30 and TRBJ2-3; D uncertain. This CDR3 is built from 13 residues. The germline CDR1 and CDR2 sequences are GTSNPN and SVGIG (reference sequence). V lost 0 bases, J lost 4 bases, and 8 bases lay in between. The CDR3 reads CAWSVILADTQYF. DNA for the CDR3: TGTGCCTGGAGTGTAATCTTAGCAGATACGCAGTATTTT.

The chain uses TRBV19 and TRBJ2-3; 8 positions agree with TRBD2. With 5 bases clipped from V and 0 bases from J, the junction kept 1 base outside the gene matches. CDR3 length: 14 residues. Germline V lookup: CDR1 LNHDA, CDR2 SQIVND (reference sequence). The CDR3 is CASSSSGSTDTQYF. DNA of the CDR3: TGTGCCAGTAGTTCTAGCGGGAGCACAGATACGCAGTATTTT.

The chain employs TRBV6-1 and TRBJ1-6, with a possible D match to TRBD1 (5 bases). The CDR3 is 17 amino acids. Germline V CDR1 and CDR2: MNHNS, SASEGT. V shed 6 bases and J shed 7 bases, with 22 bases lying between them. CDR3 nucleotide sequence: TGTGCCAGCAGAGAATCGCGCAACAGGAAGGTGAATTCACCCCTCCACTTT. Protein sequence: CASRESRNRKVNSPLHF.

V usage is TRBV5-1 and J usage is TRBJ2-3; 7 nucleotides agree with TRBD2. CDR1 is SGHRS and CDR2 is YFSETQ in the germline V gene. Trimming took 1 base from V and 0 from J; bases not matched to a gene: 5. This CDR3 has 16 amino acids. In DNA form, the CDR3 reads TGCGCCAGCAGCTTGCCGAGCGGGACTAGCACAGATACGCAGTATTTT. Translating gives CASSLPSGTSTDTQYF. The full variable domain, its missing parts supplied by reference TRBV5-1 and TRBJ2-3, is KAGVTQTPRYLIKTRGQQVTLSCSPISGHRSVSWYQQTPGQGLQFLFEYFSETQRNKGNFPGRFSGRQFSNSRSEMNVSTLELGDSALYLCASSLPSGTSTDTQYFGPGTRLTVL.

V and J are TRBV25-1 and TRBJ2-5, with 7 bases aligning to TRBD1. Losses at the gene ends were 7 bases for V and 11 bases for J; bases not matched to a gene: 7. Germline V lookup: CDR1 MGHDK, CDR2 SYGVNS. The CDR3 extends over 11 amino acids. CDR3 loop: CASNRGWEQYF. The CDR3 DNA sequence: TGTGCCAGCAACAGGGGTTGGGAGCAGTACTTC.

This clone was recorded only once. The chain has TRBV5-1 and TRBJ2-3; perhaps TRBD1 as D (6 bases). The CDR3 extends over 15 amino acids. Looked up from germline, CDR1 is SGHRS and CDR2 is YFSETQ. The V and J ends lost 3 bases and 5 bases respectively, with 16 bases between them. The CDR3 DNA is TGCGCCAGCAGCTGGCTTGGGGGCGGAGGAGATACGCAGTATTTT. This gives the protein CASSWLGGGGDTQYF.

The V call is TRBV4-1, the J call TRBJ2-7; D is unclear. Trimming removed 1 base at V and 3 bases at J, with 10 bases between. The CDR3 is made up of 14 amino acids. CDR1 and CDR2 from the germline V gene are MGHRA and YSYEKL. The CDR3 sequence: CASSQGTARYEQYF. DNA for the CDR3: TGCGCCAGCAGCCAAGGTACAGCTCGCTACGAGCAGTACTTC.

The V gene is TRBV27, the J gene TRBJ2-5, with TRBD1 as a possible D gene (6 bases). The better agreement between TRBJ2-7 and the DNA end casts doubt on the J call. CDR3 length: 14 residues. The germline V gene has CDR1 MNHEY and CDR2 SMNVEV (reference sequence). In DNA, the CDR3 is TGTGCCAGCAGTTTATCTGGGGGCTTGTACGAGCAGTACTTC. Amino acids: CASSLSGGLYEQYF.

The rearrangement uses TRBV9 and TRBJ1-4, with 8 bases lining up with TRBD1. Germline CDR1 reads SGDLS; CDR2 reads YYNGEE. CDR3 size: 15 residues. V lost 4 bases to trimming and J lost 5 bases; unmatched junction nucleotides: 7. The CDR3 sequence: CASSPRQGPNEKLFF. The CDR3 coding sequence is TGTGCCAGCAGCCCCCGACAGGGGCCCAATGAAAAACTGTTTTTT.

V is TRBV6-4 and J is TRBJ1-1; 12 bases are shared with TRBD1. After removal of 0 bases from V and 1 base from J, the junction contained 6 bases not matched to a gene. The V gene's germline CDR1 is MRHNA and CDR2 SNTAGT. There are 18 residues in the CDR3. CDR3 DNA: TGTGCCAGCAGTGACTCGGGGACAGGGGGCAGGTGGAACACTGAAGCTTTCTTT. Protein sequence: CASSDSGTGGRWNTEAFF.

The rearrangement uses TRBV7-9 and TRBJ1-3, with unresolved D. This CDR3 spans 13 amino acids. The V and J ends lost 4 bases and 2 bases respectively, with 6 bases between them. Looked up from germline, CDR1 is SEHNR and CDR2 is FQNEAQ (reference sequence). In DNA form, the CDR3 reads TGTGCCAGCAGCTCCGGTGCTGGAAACACCATATATTTT. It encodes CASSSGAGNTIYF.

Here the CDR3 reads CASSIGDRGLTDEQFF. CDR3 DNA sequence: TGTGCCAGTAGTATAGGAGACAGGGGGCTTACGGATGAGCAGTTCTTC. The rearrangement uses TRBV19 and TRBJ2-1; 10 bases line up with TRBD1. V was clipped by 1 base and J by 8 bases; unmatched bases: 8. The CDR3 sequence is 16 residues long. CDR1 and CDR2 from the germline V gene are LNHDA and SQIVND (reference sequence).

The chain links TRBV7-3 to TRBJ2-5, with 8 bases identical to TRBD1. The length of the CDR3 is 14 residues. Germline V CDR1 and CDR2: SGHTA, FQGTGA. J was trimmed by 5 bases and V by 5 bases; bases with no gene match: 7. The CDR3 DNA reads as TGTGCCAGCAGCGAACAGGGGGTAGGGGAGACCCAGTACTTC. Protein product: CASSEQGVGETQYF.

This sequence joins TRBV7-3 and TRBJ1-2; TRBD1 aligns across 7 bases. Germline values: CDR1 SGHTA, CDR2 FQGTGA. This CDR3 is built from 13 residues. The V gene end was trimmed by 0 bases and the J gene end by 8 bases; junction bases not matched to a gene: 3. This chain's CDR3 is CASSLTTGEGYTF. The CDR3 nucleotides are TGTGCCAGCAGCTTAACAACAGGGGAGGGCTACACCTTC.

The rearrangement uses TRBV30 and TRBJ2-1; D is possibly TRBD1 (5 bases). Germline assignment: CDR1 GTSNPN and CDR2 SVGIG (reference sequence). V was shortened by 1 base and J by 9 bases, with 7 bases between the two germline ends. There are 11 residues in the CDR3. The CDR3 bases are TGTGCCTGGAGTGAGACAGTTGAGCAGTTCTTC. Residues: CAWSETVEQFF.

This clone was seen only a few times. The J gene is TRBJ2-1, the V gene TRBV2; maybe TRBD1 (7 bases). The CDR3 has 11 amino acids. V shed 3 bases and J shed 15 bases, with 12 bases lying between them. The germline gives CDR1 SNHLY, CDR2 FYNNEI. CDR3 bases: TGTGCCAGCAGTGAGCGGGACAGACCGTTCTTC. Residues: CASSERDRPFF. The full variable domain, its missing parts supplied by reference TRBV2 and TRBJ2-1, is EPEVTQTPSHQVTQMGQEVILRCVPISNHLYFYWYRQILGQKVEFLVSFYNNEISEKSEIFDDQFSVERPDGSNFTLKIRSTKLEDSAMYFCASSERDRPFFGPGTRLTVL.

The CDR3: CAISGQGANTIYF. The CDR3 nucleotides are TGTGCCATCAGCGGACAGGGGGCAAACACCATATATTTT. J is TRBJ1-3 and V is TRBV10-3; 11 nucleotides agree with TRBD1. Per the germline V gene, CDR1 is ENHRY and CDR2 is SYGVKD. The CDR3 loop spans 13 amino acids. Trimming removed 6 bases from V and 6 bases from J; junction bases left unmatched: 1.

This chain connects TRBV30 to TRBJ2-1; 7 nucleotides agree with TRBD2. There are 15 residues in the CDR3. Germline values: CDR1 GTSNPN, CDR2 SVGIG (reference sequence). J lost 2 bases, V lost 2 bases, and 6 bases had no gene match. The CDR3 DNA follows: TGTGCCTGGAGTCCTGTTAGCGGGCCCTACAATGAGCAGTTCTTC. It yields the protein CAWSPVSGPYNEQFF.

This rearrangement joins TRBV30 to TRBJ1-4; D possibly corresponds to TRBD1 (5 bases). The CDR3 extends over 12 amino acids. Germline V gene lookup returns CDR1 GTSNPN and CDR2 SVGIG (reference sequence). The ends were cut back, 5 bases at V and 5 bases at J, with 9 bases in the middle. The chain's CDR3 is CAWGHPNEKLFF. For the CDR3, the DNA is TGTGCCTGGGGACACCCGAATGAAAAACTGTTTTTT.

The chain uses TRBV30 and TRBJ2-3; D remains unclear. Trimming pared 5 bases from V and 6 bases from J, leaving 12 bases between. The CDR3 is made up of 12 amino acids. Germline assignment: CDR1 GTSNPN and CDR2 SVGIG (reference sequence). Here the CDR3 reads CAWEPSVDTQYF. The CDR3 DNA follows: TGTGCCTGGGAACCCAGTGTGGATACGCAGTATTTT.

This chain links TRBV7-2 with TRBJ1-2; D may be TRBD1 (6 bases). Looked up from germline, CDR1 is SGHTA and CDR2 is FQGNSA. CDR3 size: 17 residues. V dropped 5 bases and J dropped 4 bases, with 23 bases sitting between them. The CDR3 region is CASSLGGAGGRGYGYTF. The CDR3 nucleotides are TGTGCCAGCAGCCTAGGGGGGGCCGGCGGGAGGGGCTATGGCTACACCTTC.

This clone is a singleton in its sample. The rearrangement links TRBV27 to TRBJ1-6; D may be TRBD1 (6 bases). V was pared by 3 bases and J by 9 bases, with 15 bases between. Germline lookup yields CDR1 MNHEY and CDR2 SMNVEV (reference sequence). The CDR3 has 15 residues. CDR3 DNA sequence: TGTGCCAGCAGTTTGCGTCAGGGGATCTTTTCACCCCTCCACTTT. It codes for CASSLRQGIFSPLHF.

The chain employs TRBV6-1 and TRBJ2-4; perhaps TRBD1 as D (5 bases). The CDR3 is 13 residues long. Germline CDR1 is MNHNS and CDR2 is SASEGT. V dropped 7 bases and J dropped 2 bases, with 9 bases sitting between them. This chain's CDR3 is CASKGSSKNIQYF. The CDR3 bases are TGTGCCAGCAAGGGGTCTTCCAAAAACATTCAGTACTTC.

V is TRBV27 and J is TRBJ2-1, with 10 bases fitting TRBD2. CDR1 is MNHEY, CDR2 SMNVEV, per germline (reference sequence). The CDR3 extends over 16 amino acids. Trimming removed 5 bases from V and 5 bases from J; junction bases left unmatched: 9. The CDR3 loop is CASSLPGLADDNEQFF. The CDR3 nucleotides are TGTGCCAGCAGTCTCCCAGGACTAGCGGACGACAATGAGCAGTTCTTC.

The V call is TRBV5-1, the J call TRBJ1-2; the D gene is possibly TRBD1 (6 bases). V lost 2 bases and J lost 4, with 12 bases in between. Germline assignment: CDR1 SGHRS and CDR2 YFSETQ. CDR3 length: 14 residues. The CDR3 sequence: CASSFQGRGYGYTF. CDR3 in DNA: TGCGCCAGCAGCTTTCAGGGGCGCGGCTATGGCTACACCTTC.

The CDR3 loop reads CATSKIAGRSYNEQFF. The CDR3 DNA follows: TGTGCCACCAGCAAGATAGCGGGAAGGTCCTACAATGAGCAGTTCTTC. This chain links TRBV15 with TRBJ2-1, with 8 bases that match TRBD2. Trimming cost V 4 bases and J 1 base; bases outside gene matches: 6. This CDR3 has 16 amino acids. Germline V gene lookup returns CDR1 LNHNV and CDR2 YYDKDF (reference sequence).

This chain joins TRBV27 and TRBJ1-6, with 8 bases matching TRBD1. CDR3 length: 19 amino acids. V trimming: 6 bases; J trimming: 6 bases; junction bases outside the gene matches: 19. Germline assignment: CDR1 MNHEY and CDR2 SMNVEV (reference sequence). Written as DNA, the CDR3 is TGTGCCAGCAGCCGCGTCCGGACAGGGCTACCCACTTTTAATTCACCCCTCCACTTT. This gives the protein CASSRVRTGLPTFNSPLHF.

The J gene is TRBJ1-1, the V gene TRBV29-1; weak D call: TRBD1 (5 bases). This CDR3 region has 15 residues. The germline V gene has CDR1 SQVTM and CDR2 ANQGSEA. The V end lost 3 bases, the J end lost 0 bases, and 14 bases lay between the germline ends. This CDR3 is CSVDGRGIMNTEAFF. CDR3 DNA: TGCAGCGTTGACGGGCGGGGGATCATGAACACTGAAGCTTTCTTT. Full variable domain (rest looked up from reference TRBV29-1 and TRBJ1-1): SAVISQKPSRDICQRGTSLTIQCQVDSQVTMMFWYRQQPGQSLTLIATANQGSEATYESGFVIDKFPISRPNLTFSTLTVSNMSPEDSSIYLCSVDGRGIMNTEAFFGQGTRLTVV.

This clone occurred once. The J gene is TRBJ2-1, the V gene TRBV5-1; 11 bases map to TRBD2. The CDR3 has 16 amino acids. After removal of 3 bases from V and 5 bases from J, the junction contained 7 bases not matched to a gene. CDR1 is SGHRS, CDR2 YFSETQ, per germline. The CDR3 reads CASSWTGTSGNNEQFF. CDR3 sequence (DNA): TGCGCCAGCAGCTGGACCGGGACTAGCGGAAACAATGAGCAGTTCTTC. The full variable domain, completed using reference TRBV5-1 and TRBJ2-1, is KAGVTQTPRYLIKTRGQQVTLSCSPISGHRSVSWYQQTPGQGLQFLFEYFSETQRNKGNFPGRFSGRQFSNSRSEMNVSTLELGDSALYLCASSWTGTSGNNEQFFGPGTRLTVL.

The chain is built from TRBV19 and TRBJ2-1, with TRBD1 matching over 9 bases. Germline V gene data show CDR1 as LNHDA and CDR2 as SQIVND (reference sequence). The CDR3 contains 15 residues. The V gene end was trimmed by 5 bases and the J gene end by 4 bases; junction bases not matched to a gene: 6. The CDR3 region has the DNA TGTGCCAGTAGTCCCGGGACAGGGTTTTACAATGAGCAGTTCTTC. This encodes CASSPGTGFYNEQFF.